This entry is about one TCR beta chain. What it recognizes is unknown. The CDR3 contains 12 residues. CDR1 and CDR2 (germline): MDHEN, SYDVKM. V shed 1 base and J shed 10 bases, with 8 bases lying between them. The data belong to a study of OX40 agonist ivuxolimab in advanced cancers. Study summary: Intravenous ivuxolimab at 0.01 to 10 mg/kg was given to patients every 2 weeks. Points from the study as a whole: The study did not work out the antigen specificity of the expanded peripheral T cells.

Clones were read by immunoSEQ multiplex PCR, and TCRdb kept only the in-frame ones, dropping some. The sample has more than 95,000 clones; about 90% are singletons. The sample was CD4+ or CD8+ T cells sorted from blood, taken in a trial of the OX40 agonist ivuxolimab. The chain carries TRBV28 and TRBJ2-1, with D unclear. The TCR was taken from an adult with an advanced solid tumor such as melanoma, head and neck, liver or kidney cancer. The CDR3: CASSLFYREQFF. The CDR3 DNA is TGTGCCAGCAGTTTATTCTACCGGGAGCAGTTCTTC.